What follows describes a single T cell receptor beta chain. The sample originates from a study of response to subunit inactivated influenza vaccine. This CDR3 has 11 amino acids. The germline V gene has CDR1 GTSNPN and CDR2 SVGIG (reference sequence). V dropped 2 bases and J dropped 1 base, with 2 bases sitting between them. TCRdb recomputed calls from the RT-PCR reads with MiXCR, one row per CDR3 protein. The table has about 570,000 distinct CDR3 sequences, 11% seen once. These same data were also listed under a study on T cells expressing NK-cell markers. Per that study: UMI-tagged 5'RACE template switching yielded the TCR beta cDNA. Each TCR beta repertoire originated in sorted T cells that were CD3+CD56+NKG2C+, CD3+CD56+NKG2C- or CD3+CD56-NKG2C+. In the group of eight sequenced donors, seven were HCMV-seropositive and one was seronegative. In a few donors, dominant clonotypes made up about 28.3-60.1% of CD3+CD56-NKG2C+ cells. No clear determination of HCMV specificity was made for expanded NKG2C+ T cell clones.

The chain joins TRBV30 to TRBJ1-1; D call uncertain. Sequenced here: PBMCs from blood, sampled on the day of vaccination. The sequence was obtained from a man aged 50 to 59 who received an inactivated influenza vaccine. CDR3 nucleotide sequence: TGTGCCTGGAGTAGGAACACTGAAGCTTTCTTT. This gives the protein CAWSRNTEAFF.